This TCR beta chain appears in the sequencing data of a study of beta chain features in type 1 diabetes. Findings of the study overall: Patients with type 1 diabetes carried fewer insertions and had more deletions at their VDJ junctions.

The CDR3 consists of 16 residues. The V and J ends lost 4 bases and 2 bases respectively, with 21 bases between them. Per germline, CDR1 SQVTM and CDR2 ANQGSEA. The isolated RNA, all of it, was reverse transcribed, so expressed TCRB transcripts were what got sequenced. The method was immunoSEQ multiplex PCR; TCRdb's version includes in-frame clones alone and lacks a portion of them. The sample lists more than 350,000 clones; about 10% were seen once. Points on this clone: Its antigen remains unknown.

The chain links TRBV29-1 to TRBJ2-7; D remains unclear. Sequencing was carried out using naive CD4+ T cells from blood. The clonotype was recovered from a woman younger than 35 in good health. CDR3 region: CSVGYLATADAYEQYF. The DNA for the CDR3 is TGCAGCGTTGGGTATCTGGCGACGGCGGATGCCTACGAGCAGTACTTC.